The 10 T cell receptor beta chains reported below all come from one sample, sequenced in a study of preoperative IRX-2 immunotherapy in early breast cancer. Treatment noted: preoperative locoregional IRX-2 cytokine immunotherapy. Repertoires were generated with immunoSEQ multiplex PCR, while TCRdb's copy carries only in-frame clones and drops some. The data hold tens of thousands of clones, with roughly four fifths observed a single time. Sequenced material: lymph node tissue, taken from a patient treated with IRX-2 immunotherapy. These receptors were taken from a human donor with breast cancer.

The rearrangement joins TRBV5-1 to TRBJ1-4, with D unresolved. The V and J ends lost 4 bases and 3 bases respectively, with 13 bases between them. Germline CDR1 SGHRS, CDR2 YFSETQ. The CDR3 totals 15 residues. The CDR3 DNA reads TGCGCCAGCAGCCAAGTTGCACCGGCTAATGAAAAACTGTTTTTT. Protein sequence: CASSQVAPANEKLFF.

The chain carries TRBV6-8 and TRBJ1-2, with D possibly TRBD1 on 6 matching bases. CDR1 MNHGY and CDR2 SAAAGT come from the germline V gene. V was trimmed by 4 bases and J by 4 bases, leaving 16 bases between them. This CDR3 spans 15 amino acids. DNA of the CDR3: TGTGCCAGCAGTTCGGACGGGGGCCTTCGCTATGGCTACACCTTC. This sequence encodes CASSSDGGLRYGYTF.

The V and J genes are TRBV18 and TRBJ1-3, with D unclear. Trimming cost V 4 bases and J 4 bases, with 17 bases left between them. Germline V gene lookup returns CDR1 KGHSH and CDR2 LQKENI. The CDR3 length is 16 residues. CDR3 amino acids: CASSRPPAASGNTIYF. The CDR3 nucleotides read TGTGCCAGCTCACGCCCCCCGGCTGCCTCAGGAAACACCATATATTTT.

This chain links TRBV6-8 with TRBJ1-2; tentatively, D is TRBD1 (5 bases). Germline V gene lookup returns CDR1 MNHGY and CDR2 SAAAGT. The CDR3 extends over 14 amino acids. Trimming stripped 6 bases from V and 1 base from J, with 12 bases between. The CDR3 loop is CASSERDGNYGYTF. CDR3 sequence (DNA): TGTGCCAGCAGCGAAAGGGACGGTAACTATGGCTACACCTTC.

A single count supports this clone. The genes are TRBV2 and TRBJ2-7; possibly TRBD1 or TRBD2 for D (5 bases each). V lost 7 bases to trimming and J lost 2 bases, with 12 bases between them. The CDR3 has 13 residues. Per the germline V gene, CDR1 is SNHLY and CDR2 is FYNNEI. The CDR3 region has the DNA TGTGCCAGCAAACGGGACGGAGCCTACGAGCAGTACTTC. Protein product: CASKRDGAYEQYF.

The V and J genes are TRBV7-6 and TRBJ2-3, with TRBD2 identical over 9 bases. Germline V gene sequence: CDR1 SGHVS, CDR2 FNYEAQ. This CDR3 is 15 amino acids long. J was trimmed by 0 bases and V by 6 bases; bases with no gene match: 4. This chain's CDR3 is CASRPSGTSTDTQYF. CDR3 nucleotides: TGTGCCAGCAGACCTAGCGGGACAAGCACAGATACGCAGTATTTT.

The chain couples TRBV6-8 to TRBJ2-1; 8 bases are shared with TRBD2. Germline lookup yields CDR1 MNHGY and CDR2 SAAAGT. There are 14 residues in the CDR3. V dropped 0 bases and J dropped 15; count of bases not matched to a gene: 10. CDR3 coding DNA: TGTGCCAGCAGTTACTCACGTCAGCGGGAGAGCTCGTTCTTC. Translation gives CASSYSRQRESSFF.

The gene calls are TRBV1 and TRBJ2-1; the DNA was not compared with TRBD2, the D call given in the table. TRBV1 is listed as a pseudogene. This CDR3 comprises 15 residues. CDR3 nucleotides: TGCGCCAGCAGCCGACGGCTGAGGGATCCGGATGAGCAGTTCTTC. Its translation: CASSRRLRDPDEQFF.

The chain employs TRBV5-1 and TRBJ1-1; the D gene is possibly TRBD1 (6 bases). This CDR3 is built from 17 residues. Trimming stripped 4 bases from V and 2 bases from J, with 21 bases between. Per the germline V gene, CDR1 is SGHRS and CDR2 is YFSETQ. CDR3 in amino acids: CASSPLQGSVSNTEAFF. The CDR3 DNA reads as TGCGCCAGCAGCCCATTGCAGGGGTCGGTTTCTAACACTGAAGCTTTCTTT.

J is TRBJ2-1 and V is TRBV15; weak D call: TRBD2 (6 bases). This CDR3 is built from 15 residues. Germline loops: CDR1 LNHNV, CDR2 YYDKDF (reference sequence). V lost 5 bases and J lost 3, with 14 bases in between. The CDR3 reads CATSSGTGVYNEQFF. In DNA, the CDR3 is TGTGCCACCAGCTCTGGGACTGGAGTCTACAATGAGCAGTTCTTC. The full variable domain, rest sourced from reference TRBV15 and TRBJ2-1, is DAMVIQNPRYQVTQFGKPVTLSCSQTLNHNVMYWYQQKSSQAPKLLFHYYDKDFNNEADTPDNFQSRRPNTSFCFLDIRSPGLGDTAMYLCATSSGTGVYNEQFFGPGTRLTVL.